Each of the 8 T cell receptor beta chains below was sequenced from the same sample in a study of identical twins. TCRdb reanalysed the 5' RACE reads using MiXCR and keeps one entry per CDR3 protein. In the table there are 420,000 or so distinct CDR3 sequences, approximately 18% of which are singletons. The sequenced sample was naive T cells sorted from blood. Receptors originate from a man aged 50-60 years in good health.

The genes are TRBV4-2 and TRBJ2-7, with D perhaps assigned TRBD1 or TRBD2 (5 bases each). CDR1 is LGHNA, CDR2 YNFKEQ, per germline. The V and J ends lost 1 base and 0 bases respectively, with 7 bases between them. The CDR3 length is 14 residues. The CDR3 sequence: CASSQGDRSYEQYF. CDR3 bases: TGTGCCAGCAGCCAAGGGGACCGCTCCTACGAGCAGTACTTC.

The sample holds a few counts of this clonotype. V usage is TRBV7-2 and J usage is TRBJ2-7; 7 positions match TRBD1. Germline V gene sequence: CDR1 SGHTA, CDR2 FQGNSA. After removal of 2 bases from V and 5 bases from J, the junction contained 9 bases not matched to a gene. This CDR3 comprises 15 residues. The CDR3: CASSLPRDSGHEQYF. CDR3 in DNA: TGTGCCAGCAGCTTACCCCGGGACAGCGGACACGAGCAGTACTTC.

In this sample, this clonotype turned up many times. The chain recombines TRBV20-1 with TRBJ1-2; 7 bases are shared with TRBD1. The CDR3 consists of 13 residues. V lost 4 bases to trimming and J lost 12 bases; unmatched junction nucleotides: 14. Germline V gene data show CDR1 as DFQATT and CDR2 as SNEGSKA (reference sequence). The CDR3 region is CSATVEGATRNTF. DNA of the CDR3: TGCAGTGCTACGGTAGAGGGGGCGACTCGAAACACCTTC.

This clonotype occurred a few times. This sequence joins TRBV6-2 or TRBV6-3 and TRBJ1-5, with 8 bases aligning to TRBD1. The CDR3 consists of 17 residues. In germline, CDR1 is MNHEY, CDR2 SVGEGT. V trimming: 2 bases; J trimming: 1 base; junction bases outside the gene matches: 7. CDR3: CASSYIQDRASNQPQHF. DNA for the CDR3: TGTGCCAGCAGTTACATCCAGGACAGGGCGAGCAATCAGCCCCAGCATTTT.

Only a few counts were recorded for this clonotype. The chain carries TRBV20-1 and TRBJ2-3; 8 bases are shared with TRBD1. Germline V gives CDR1 DFQATT, CDR2 SNEGSKA (reference sequence). This CDR3 is built from 18 residues. With V trimmed by 6 bases and J by 2 bases, 19 bases remained unmatched. CDR3 residues: CSAATRGTDRDLTDTQYF. CDR3 nucleotides: TGCAGTGCCGCAACGCGAGGAACGGACAGGGATCTCACAGATACGCAGTATTTT.

The sample holds many counts of this clonotype. The CDR3 nucleotides are TGCGCCAGCAGAGAGGGGGGCCGAGGCTACACCTTC. Its protein product is CASREGGRGYTF. The chain combines TRBV5-1 with TRBJ1-2; D is possibly TRBD1 (6 bases). Trimming removed 5 bases from V and 8 bases from J, with 13 bases in between. Germline loops: CDR1 SGHRS, CDR2 YFSETQ. The CDR3 totals 12 residues.

This clonotype has more than one count but fewer than ten. V usage is TRBV15 and J usage is TRBJ1-2; D call uncertain. Germline-derived CDR1 and CDR2 are LNHNV and YYDKDF (reference sequence). This CDR3 contains 16 residues. Trimming cost V 0 bases and J 0 bases, with 11 bases left between them. CDR3 nucleotides: TGTGCCACCAGCAGAGATATGGGCGAAACTAACTATGGCTACACCTTC. As protein: CATSRDMGETNYGYTF.

This clonotype was seen only a few times. V and J are TRBV6-5 and TRBJ2-7; D unresolved. V lost 0 bases, J lost 3 bases, and 15 bases lay in between. Germline V gives CDR1 MNHEY, CDR2 SVGAGI. The CDR3 loop spans 16 amino acids. The CDR3 here is CASSYSLSTYNYEQYF. The CDR3 DNA reads as TGTGCCAGCAGTTACTCGTTGTCTACCTATAACTACGAGCAGTACTTC.